This TCR beta chain was sequenced for a study of cytomegalovirus exposure and HLA in healthy donors. Study context: Within an early data release were around 87 million unique TCRs drawn from HLA-typed donors. Study-level points and caveats: Reportedly, diagnosis of cytomegalovirus status by the classifier showed high specificity and sensitivity. Presence/absence analyses took donor sequencing depth as roughly uniform. In a later analysis, at a false discovery rate of 0.05, under 20,000 TCR beta sequences were associated with HLA alleles.

As for this clone: Antigen specificity is unknown.

Trimming removed 4 bases at V and 3 bases at J, with 20 bases between. Germline V gene sequence: CDR1 SGHRS, CDR2 YFSETQ. The CDR3 has 16 residues. Both 60 Vbeta primers and 13 Jbeta primers went into the PCR. Sequencing used immunoSEQ multiplex PCR; TCRdb keeps in-frame clones, though not all of them. The repertoire holds 90,000 to 150,000 clones, with approximately 80% as singletons. This chain connects TRBV5-1 to TRBJ2-7, with a possible D match to TRBD1 (6 bases). The source is a human donor in good health. What was sequenced was PBMCs. CDR3 nucleotides: TGCGCCAGCAGCCAAATCCCAGGGGAAGGGGTCTACGAGCAGTACTTC. Translating it yields CASSQIPGEGVYEQYF.